This entry is about one T cell receptor (beta chain). This entry is derived from a study of blood T cell repertoires in COVID-19. About the study: Sample material is recorded as cDNA or gDNA derived from T cells, B-cell-depleted T cells, or PBMCs.

Germline V gene data show CDR1 as MNHEY and CDR2 as SMNVEV (reference sequence). Between the trimmed V and J ends, which lost 7 bases and 0 bases, there was a span of 14 bases. The CDR3 is 15 amino acids. In the original analysis: From reference gene primer amplification, estimates of nucleated cell counts were derived. Produced via immunoSEQ multiplex PCR; TCRdb's table is partial and in-frame only. V, J and clone size are those of that table, while D and trimming were read from the DNA. The sample holds roughly 180,000 clones, 65% to 85% seen once. The chain recombines TRBV27 with TRBJ2-3; TRBD2 might be the D (5 bases). The TCR was taken from a woman aged 45-60 years in a cohort exposed to, infected with or recovered from COVID-19 (not recorded which). Material for sequencing was PBMCs or T cells enriched from blood (not recorded which). The CDR3 region is CASTLLGRSTDTQYF. The CDR3 coding sequence is TGTGCCAGCACCCTACTAGGTCGAAGCACAGATACGCAGTATTTT.